This TCR beta chain was documented in a study of T cells in Graves' hyperthyroidism and ophthalmopathy. Clinical symptoms, serum thyroxine and TRAb, thyroid ultrasound and orbital computed tomography were used for the diagnoses. Amplified TCR beta CDR3 regions derived from RNA transcripts. A set of HTBI primers served as the primers for a first-round RT-PCR of the TCR CDR3. TCRdb re-derived calls from the multiplex PCR reads in MiXCR, one entry per CDR3 protein. The sample includes approximately 480,000 distinct CDR3 sequences, under 25% of them seen just once. The germline V and J ends were trimmed by 0 bases and 2 bases, with 7 bases remaining between them. Germline V gives CDR1 LGHNA, CDR2 YNFKEQ. The CDR3 has 14 amino acids.

The source is a man between 18 and 35 years old with Graves' hyperthyroidism. This rearrangement joins TRBV4-2 to TRBJ2-5; D ambiguous. The specimen sequenced was blood. CDR3 DNA sequence: TGTGCCAGCAGCCAAGATAGGCCTCAAGAGACCCAGTACTTC. Translating gives CASSQDRPQETQYF.